This T cell receptor (beta chain) is from a study of blood T cell repertoires in COVID-19. About the research overall: Material from acute and convalescent COVID-19 was sourced from the United States, Italy and Spain. Sources were T cells, B-cell-depleted T cells, or PBMCs; the material itself was cDNA or gDNA.

Seattle-derived patients entered the study during active infection and were followed longitudinally. Per the original methods: Researchers report that nucleated cell counts were estimated from reference gene primer amplification. This table comes from immunoSEQ multiplex PCR, and its TCRdb copy is limited to in-frame clones, with some not included. V and J calls and clone size are those listed in that table; D and trimming were worked out from the DNA. Of about 300,000 clones in the sample, roughly 91% were seen once. The CDR3 contains 16 residues. Germline V gene lookup returns CDR1 LGHNA and CDR2 YSLEER. The ends lost 6 bases at V and 2 bases at J; junction bases unmatched: 9. This clone appeared once.

The sample was peripheral blood. This chain uses TRBV4-3 with TRBJ2-2, with 7 bases matching TRBD1. The clonotype comes from a young woman with COVID-19, enrolled during active disease. The CDR3 region has the DNA TGCGCCAGCAGTCTTACGGGACAGCTAAACACCGGGGAGCTGTTTTTT. Translated, it gives CASSLTGQLNTGELFF.